The 7 T cell receptor beta chains presented below share a single source sample, sequenced in a study of T cells in Graves' hyperthyroidism and ophthalmopathy. What was amplified from RNA transcripts were TCR beta CDR3 regions. First-round RT-PCR targeting the TCR CDR3 was performed with the HTBI primer set. TCRdb fed the multiplex PCR reads into MiXCR, producing one record per CDR3 protein. The data show a few hundred thousand distinct CDR3 sequences, about 15% seen once. The sequenced sample consisted of blood. All receptors derive from a woman between 25 and 40 years old with Graves' hyperthyroidism.

This clonotype appeared many times. This chain joins TRBV27 and TRBJ2-1; 12 bases align to TRBD2. From germline, CDR1 is MNHEY and CDR2 SMNVEV (reference sequence). After removal of 6 bases from V and 6 bases from J, the junction contained 6 bases not matched to a gene. The CDR3 has 15 residues. The DNA for the CDR3 is TGTGCCAGCAGAGAGCTAGCGGGAGGGCTCAATGAGCAGTTCTTC. Translated: CASRELAGGLNEQFF.

The table lists this clonotype with many counts. The rearrangement joins TRBV28 to TRBJ2-5, with 10 nucleotides matching TRBD2. CDR1 is MDHEN, CDR2 SYDVKM, per germline. V lost 10 bases to trimming and J lost 1 base; unmatched junction nucleotides: 6. The CDR3 loop spans 14 amino acids. The DNA for the CDR3 is TGTGCCATCGCTAGCGGGAGCCGCCAAGAGACCCAGTACTTC. This gives the protein CAIASGSRQETQYF.

The J gene is TRBJ2-7, the V gene TRBV6-2 or TRBV6-3, with 9 positions matching TRBD2. Germline CDR1 is MNHEY and CDR2 is SVGEGT. CDR3 length: 15 residues. The junction had 8 bases not matched to a gene; V was cut back by 5 bases and J by 3 bases. The CDR3 spells CASSGQASGVYEQYF. CDR3 nucleotide sequence: TGTGCCAGCAGTGGACAGGCTAGCGGGGTCTACGAGCAGTACTTC.

This clonotype was seen at least ten times. The chain combines TRBV7-2 with TRBJ1-5; possible D gene TRBD1, 5 bases. The CDR3 length is 15 residues. Per the germline V gene, CDR1 is SGHTA and CDR2 is FQGNSA. Trimming left V 2 bases short and J 5 bases short, with 13 bases between. CDR3 sequence: CASSLSRAGDQPQHF. The CDR3 bases are TGTGCCAGCAGCTTAAGCAGGGCGGGGGATCAGCCCCAGCATTTT. Based on the CDR3 plus reference TRBV7-2 and TRBJ1-5, the full variable domain is GAGVSQSPSNKVTEKGKDVELRCDPISGHTALYWYRQSLGQGLEFLIYFQGNSAPDKSGLPSDRFSAERTGGSVSTLTIQRTQQEDSAVYLCASSLSRAGDQPQHFGDGTRLSIL.

V gene TRBV7-9 combines with J gene TRBJ1-5; TRBD1 might be the D (5 bases). The CDR3 sequence is 14 residues long. The germline V gene encodes CDR1 SEHNR and CDR2 FQNEAQ (reference sequence). V was trimmed by 4 bases and J by 4 bases, leaving 11 bases between them. CDR3 DNA sequence: TGTGCCAGCAGCTCGGGACCGACGAATCAGCCCCAGCATTTT. Encoded protein: CASSSGPTNQPQHF.

As regards this clonotype: A much larger clone differs from this one at a single base, so this may be a read error. The chain uses TRBV10-2 and TRBJ1-5; the match to TRBD1 covers 8 bases. The CDR3 consists of 14 residues. Germline-derived CDR1 and CDR2 are WSHSY and SAAADI. The CDR3 nucleotides are TGCGCCCGCAGTCCGGACAGGGAATTTCAGCCCCAGCATTTT. Amino acids: CARSPDREFQPQHF.

This clonotype was detected ten times or more. The chain joins TRBV3-1 to TRBJ2-2; D gene unclear. The CDR3 length is 13 residues. Trimming took 4 bases from V and 10 from J, leaving 13 bases between them. Germline V CDR1 and CDR2: LGHDT, YNNKEL (reference sequence). In DNA form, the CDR3 reads TGTGCCAGCAGCCTTTCCCCCTCGGCGGAGCTGTTTTTT. This encodes CASSLSPSAELFF.